One sample yielded the 18 T cell receptor beta chains listed below, sequenced in a study of CD8+CD57+ T cells in acquired aplastic anemia. Flow cytometry had shown expanded CD8+CD57+ cells in the patients chosen for sequencing. The use of genomic DNA as template underpinned the TCR beta VDJ and CDR3 profiling. Using its own MiXCR run on the reads, TCRdb lists one record per CDR3 protein. The sample has about 180,000 distinct CDR3 sequences, roughly 65% seen once. Specimen: sorted CD4+, CD8+, or CD8+CD57+ T cells (not recorded which) from PBMCs. The receptors originated from a human donor with aplastic anemia.

The genes are TRBV24-1 and TRBJ2-1, with 11 bases aligning to TRBD2. Trimming removed 4 bases from V and 7 bases from J; junction bases left unmatched: 8. Germline CDR1 KGHDR, CDR2 SFDVKD. The CDR3 runs to 16 residues. CDR3 DNA sequence: TGTGCCACCAGTGACTCAACTAGCGGGAGTCTTAATGAGCAGTTCTTC. Translated, it gives CATSDSTSGSLNEQFF.

The V and J genes are TRBV7-9 and TRBJ2-7, with TRBD1 identical over 7 bases. The CDR3 contains 14 residues. V shed 5 bases, J shed 2 bases, and the junction held 6 bases outside the gene matches. Germline CDR1 SEHNR, CDR2 FQNEAQ (reference sequence). The CDR3 DNA reads TGTGCCAGCAGCCGCCGACAGGGACCCTACGAGCAGTACTTC. It is translated as CASSRRQGPYEQYF.

This chain links TRBV4-2 with TRBJ1-2, with D maybe TRBD1 (6 bases). From germline, CDR1 is LGHNA and CDR2 YNFKEQ. The CDR3 has 16 residues. The V end was cut by 7 bases, the J end by 2 bases, with 20 bases between. CDR3 nucleotide sequence: TGTGCCAGCACCCCAGAAGTCGGGGGGCCCAACTATGGCTACACCTTC. Its protein product is CASTPEVGGPNYGYTF.

This clonotype appeared many times. V usage is TRBV12-3 or TRBV12-4 and J usage is TRBJ2-7, with D hard to call. Trimming removed 6 bases at V and 2 bases at J, with 8 bases between. The CDR3 consists of 12 residues. The DNA for the CDR3 is TGTGCCAGCAGCCAACGGACCTACGAGCAGTACTTC. Translation gives CASSQRTYEQYF.

V and J are TRBV2 and TRBJ2-7; D is uncertain. The CDR3 contains 12 residues. V dropped 5 bases and J dropped 3 bases, with 8 bases sitting between them. The germline V gene encodes CDR1 SNHLY and CDR2 FYNNEI. DNA of the CDR3: TGTGCCAGCAGTTATCTAGGCTACGAGCAGTACTTC. The encoded protein is CASSYLGYEQYF.

The J gene is TRBJ1-6, the V gene TRBV5-1; weak D call: TRBD1 (6 bases). Trimming took off 4 bases at V and 11 bases at J, with 16 bases between the two ends. The germline V gene encodes CDR1 SGHRS and CDR2 YFSETQ. The CDR3 is made up of 14 amino acids. Written as DNA, the CDR3 is TGCGCCAGCAGCGGGGACATCCAAACTGCACCCCTCCACTTT. This translates into CASSGDIQTAPLHF. The full variable domain, completed using reference TRBV5-1 and TRBJ1-6, is KAGVTQTPRYLIKTRGQQVTLSCSPISGHRSVSWYQQTPGQGLQFLFEYFSETQRNKGNFPGRFSGRQFSNSRSEMNVSTLELGDSALYLCASSGDIQTAPLHFGNGTRLTVT.

The chain uses TRBV2 and TRBJ1-5; D unresolved. V lost 7 bases and J lost 0, with 16 bases in between. The CDR3 is 16 residues long. Germline lookup yields CDR1 SNHLY and CDR2 FYNNEI. The CDR3 nucleotides are TGTGCCAGCACCGCAATCGGGTTCTATAGCAATCAGCCCCAGCATTTT. This translates into CASTAIGFYSNQPQHF.

The V gene is TRBV15, the J gene TRBJ2-1, with D possibly matching TRBD2 (6 bases). Between the trimmed V and J ends, which lost 3 bases and 4 bases, there was a span of 16 bases. This CDR3 has 16 residues. Germline V lookup: CDR1 LNHNV, CDR2 YYDKDF (reference sequence). The DNA of the CDR3 is TGTGCCACCAGCAGGGGACTTGCCAAGGGATACAATGAGCAGTTCTTC. Translation: CATSRGLAKGYNEQFF. The full variable domain, with the rest looked up from reference TRBV15 and TRBJ2-1, is DAMVIQNPRYQVTQFGKPVTLSCSQTLNHNVMYWYQQKSSQAPKLLFHYYDKDFNNEADTPDNFQSRRPNTSFCFLDIRSPGLGDTAMYLCATSRGLAKGYNEQFFGPGTRLTVL.

This clonotype was counted ten times or more. The V gene is TRBV7-8, the J gene TRBJ2-3; 9 nucleotides line up with TRBD1. Germline loops: CDR1 SGHVS, CDR2 FQNEAQ. The CDR3 length is 15 residues. Trimming cost V 5 bases and J 3 bases; bases outside gene matches: 6. The CDR3 DNA reads TGTGCCAGCAGCACCGGACAGGGGAAGACAGATACGCAGTATTTT. Amino acid sequence: CASSTGQGKTDTQYF.

The J gene is TRBJ1-5, the V gene TRBV6-5; no clear D gene. There are 11 residues in the CDR3. Trimming pared 2 bases from V and 10 bases from J, leaving 6 bases between. Germline V CDR1 and CDR2: MNHEY, SVGAGI. The CDR3 nucleotides are TGTGCCAGCAGTTACGTTCATCCCCAGCATTTT. Residues: CASSYVHPQHF.

The CDR3 protein is CASSFWTGVEETQYF. The CDR3 DNA sequence: TGTGCCAGCAGCTTTTGGACAGGGGTCGAGGAGACCCAGTACTTC. V usage is TRBV7-2 and J usage is TRBJ2-5; TRBD1 agrees at 9 bases. The CDR3 is 15 amino acids. Germline CDR1 and CDR2: SGHTA and FQGNSA. Losses at the gene ends were 3 bases for V and 5 bases for J; bases not matched to a gene: 7.

The chain has TRBV20-1 and TRBJ1-2; 8 bases line up with TRBD1. The germline V gene encodes CDR1 DFQATT and CDR2 SNEGSKA (reference sequence). This CDR3 contains 15 residues. V dropped 2 bases and J dropped 5; count of bases not matched to a gene: 10. CDR3 sequence: CSARPTGQGFYGYTF. CDR3 DNA: TGCAGTGCTAGACCAACAGGACAGGGCTTTTATGGCTACACCTTC.

V usage is TRBV7-6 and J usage is TRBJ2-2, with TRBD1 as a possible D gene (5 bases). CDR1 and CDR2 (germline): SGHVS, FNYEAQ. The CDR3 is made up of 14 amino acids. V dropped 2 bases and J dropped 4 bases, with 8 bases sitting between them. The CDR3 sequence: CASSLLQVTGELFF. The DNA for the CDR3 is TGTGCCAGCAGCTTATTACAGGTCACCGGGGAGCTGTTTTTT.

The chain links TRBV29-1 to TRBJ2-7; tentatively, D is TRBD2 (5 bases). Trimming left V 6 bases short and J 7 bases short, with 22 bases between. The CDR3 is 14 amino acids. Germline values: CDR1 SQVTM, CDR2 ANQGSEA. Written as DNA, the CDR3 is TGCAGCGTCCAGCCCCCGGGGAACGTTCGGGAGCAGTACTTC. Translated: CSVQPPGNVREQYF.

The rearrangement links TRBV7-9 to TRBJ2-7; 7 nucleotides match TRBD1. V was clipped by 6 bases and J by 4 bases; unmatched bases: 15. Germline lookup yields CDR1 SEHNR and CDR2 FQNEAQ (reference sequence). The CDR3 extends over 16 amino acids. CDR3 in amino acids: CASSDPPTGRVYEQYF. The CDR3 DNA sequence: TGTGCCAGCAGTGACCCTCCGACAGGGAGAGTATACGAGCAGTACTTC.

At least ten counts were recorded for this clonotype. This chain links TRBV20-1 with TRBJ2-1; D is perhaps TRBD2 (6 bases). This CDR3 is 15 amino acids long. V lost 5 bases to trimming and J lost 2 bases, with 16 bases between them. The germline V gene has CDR1 DFQATT and CDR2 SNEGSKA (reference sequence). CDR3 bases: TGCAGTGCTCCGCGTCGTGGGGAGGCCTACAATGAGCAGTTCTTC. Translating gives CSAPRRGEAYNEQFF.

This clonotype was detected only a few times. The chain has TRBV7-9 and TRBJ1-6; the match to TRBD1 covers 9 bases. The CDR3 extends over 16 amino acids. The ends lost 6 bases at V and 5 bases at J; junction bases unmatched: 8. Germline V gene lookup returns CDR1 SEHNR and CDR2 FQNEAQ (reference sequence). CDR3 amino acids: CASSPPRDRDNSPLHF. The DNA of the CDR3 is TGTGCCAGCAGTCCCCCCCGGGACAGGGATAATTCACCCCTCCACTTT.

This rearrangement joins TRBV5-4 to TRBJ2-5; D may be TRBD2 (5 bases). There are 14 residues in the CDR3. V was shortened by 0 bases and J by 4 bases, with 10 bases between the two germline ends. Per the germline V gene, CDR1 is SGHNT and CDR2 is YYREEE (reference sequence). CDR3 DNA: TGTGCCAGCAGCTTGGCCGGGGTGGTAGAGACCCAGTACTTC. It translates to CASSLAGVVETQYF.